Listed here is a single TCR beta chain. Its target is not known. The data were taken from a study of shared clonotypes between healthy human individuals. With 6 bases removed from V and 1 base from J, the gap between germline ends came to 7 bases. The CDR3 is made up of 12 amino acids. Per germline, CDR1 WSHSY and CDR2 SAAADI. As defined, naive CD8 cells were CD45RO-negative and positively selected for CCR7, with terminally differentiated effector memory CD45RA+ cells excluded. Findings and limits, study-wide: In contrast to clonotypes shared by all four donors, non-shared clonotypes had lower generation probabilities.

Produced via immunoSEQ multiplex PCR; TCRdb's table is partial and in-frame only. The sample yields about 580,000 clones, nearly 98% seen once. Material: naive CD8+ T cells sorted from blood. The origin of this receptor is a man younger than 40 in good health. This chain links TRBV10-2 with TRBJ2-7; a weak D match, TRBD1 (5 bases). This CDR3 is CASRTVSYEQYF. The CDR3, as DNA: TGCGCCAGCAGGACAGTGTCCTACGAGCAGTACTTC.